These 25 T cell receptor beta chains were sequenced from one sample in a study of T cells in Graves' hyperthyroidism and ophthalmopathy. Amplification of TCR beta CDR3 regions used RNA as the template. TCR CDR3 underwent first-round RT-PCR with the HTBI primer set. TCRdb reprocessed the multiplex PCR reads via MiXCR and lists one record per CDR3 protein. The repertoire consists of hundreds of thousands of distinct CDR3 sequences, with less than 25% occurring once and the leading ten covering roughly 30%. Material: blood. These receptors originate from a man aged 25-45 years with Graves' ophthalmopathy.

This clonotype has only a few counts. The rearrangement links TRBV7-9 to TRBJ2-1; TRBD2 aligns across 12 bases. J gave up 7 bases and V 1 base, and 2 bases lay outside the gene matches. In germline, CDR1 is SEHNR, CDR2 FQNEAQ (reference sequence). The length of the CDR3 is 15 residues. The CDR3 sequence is CASSLVTSGRNEQFF. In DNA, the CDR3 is TGTGCCAGCAGCTTAGTCACTAGCGGGAGGAATGAGCAGTTCTTC.

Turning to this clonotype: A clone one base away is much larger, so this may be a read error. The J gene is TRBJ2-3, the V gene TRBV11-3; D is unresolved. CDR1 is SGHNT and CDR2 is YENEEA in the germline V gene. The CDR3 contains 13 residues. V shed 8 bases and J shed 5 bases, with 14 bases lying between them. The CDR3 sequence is CASGSPLGDTQYF. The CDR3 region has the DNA TGTGCCAGCGGCTCCCCCCTGGGAGATACGCAGTATTTT.

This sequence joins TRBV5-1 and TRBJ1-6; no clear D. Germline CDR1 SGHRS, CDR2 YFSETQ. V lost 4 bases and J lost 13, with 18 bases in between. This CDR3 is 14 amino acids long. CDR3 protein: CASSQRAGSSPLHF. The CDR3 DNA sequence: TGCGCCAGCAGCCAGAGAGCGGGGTCAAGTCCCCTCCACTTT.

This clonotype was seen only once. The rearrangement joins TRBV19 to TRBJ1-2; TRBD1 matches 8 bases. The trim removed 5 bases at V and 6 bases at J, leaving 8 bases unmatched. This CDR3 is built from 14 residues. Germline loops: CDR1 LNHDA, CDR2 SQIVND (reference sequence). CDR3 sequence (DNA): TGTGCCAGTAGTCCAACCTCAGGGGGCGATGGCTACACCTTC. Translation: CASSPTSGGDGYTF.

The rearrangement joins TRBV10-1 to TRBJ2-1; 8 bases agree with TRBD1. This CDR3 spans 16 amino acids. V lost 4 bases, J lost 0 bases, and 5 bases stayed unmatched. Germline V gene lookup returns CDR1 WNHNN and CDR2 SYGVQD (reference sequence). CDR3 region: CASSGTGLLSYNEQFF. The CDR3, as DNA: TGCGCCAGCAGTGGGACAGGGCTCCTCTCCTACAATGAGCAGTTCTTC.

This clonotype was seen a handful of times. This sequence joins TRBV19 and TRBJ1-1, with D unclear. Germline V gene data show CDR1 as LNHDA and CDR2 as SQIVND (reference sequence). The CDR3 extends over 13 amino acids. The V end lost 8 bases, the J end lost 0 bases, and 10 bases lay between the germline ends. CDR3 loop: CASETGLNTEAFF. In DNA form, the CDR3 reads TGTGCCAGTGAGACGGGGTTGAACACTGAAGCTTTCTTT.

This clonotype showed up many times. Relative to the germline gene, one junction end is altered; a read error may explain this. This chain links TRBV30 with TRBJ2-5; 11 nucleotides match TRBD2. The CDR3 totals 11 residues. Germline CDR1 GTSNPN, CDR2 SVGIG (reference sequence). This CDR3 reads CAWSVGSGRDF. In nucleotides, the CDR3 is TGTGCCTGGAGTGTGGGTAGCGGGAGGGACTTC.

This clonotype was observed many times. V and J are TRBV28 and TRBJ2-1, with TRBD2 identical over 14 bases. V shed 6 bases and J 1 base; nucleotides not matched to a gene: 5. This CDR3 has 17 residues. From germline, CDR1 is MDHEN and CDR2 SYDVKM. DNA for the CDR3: TGTGCCAGCAGCACCGGACTAGCGGGAGGTTCCTACAATGAGCAGTTCTTC. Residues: CASSTGLAGGSYNEQFF.

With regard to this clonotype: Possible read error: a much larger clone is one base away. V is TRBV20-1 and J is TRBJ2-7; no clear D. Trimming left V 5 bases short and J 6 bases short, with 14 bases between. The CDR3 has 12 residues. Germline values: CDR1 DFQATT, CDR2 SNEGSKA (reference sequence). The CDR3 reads CSAGRTATEQYF. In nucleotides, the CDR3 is TGCAGTGCTGGGCGGACGGCAACCGAGCAGTACTTC.

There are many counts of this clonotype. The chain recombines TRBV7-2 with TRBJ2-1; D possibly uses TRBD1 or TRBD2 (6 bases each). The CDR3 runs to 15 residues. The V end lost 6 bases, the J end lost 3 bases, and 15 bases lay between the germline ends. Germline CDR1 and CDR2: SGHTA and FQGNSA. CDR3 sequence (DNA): TGTGCCAGCAGACTAGGGGGAGGAGGCTACAATGAGCAGTTCTTC. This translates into CASRLGGGGYNEQFF.

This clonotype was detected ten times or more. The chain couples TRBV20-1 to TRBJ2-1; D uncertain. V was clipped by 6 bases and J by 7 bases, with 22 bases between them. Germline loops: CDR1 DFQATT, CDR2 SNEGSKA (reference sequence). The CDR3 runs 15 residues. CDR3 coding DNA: TGCAGTGCCCCCTACGGGCTAGTGAATAGGAATGAGCAGTTCTTC. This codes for CSAPYGLVNRNEQFF.

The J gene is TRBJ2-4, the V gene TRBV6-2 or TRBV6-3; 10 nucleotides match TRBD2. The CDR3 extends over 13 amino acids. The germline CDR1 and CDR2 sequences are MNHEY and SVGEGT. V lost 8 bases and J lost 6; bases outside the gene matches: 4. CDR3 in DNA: TGTGCCAGCGGATTAGCGGGAGGAAACATTCAGTACTTC. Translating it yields CASGLAGGNIQYF.

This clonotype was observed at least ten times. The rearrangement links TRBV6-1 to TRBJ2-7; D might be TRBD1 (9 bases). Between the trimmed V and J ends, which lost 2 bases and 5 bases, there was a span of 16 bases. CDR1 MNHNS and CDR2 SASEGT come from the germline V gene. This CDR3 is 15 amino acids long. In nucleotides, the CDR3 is TGTGCCAGCAGTGAATTAGCGGGACAGGGCGACGAGCAGTACTTC. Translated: CASSELAGQGDEQYF.

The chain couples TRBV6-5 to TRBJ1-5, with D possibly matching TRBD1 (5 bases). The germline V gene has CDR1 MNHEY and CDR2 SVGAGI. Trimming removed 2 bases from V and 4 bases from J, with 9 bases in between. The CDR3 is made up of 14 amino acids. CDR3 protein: CASSYGGENQPQHF. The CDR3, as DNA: TGTGCCAGCAGTTACGGAGGGGAGAATCAGCCCCAGCATTTT.

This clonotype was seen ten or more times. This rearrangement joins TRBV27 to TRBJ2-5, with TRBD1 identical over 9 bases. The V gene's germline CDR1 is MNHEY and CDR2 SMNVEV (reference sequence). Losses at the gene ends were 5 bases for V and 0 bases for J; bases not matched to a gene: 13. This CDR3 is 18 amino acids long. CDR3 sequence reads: CASSLPPWDRDHQETQYF. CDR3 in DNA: TGTGCCAGCAGTCTACCGCCTTGGGACAGGGATCACCAAGAGACCCAGTACTTC.

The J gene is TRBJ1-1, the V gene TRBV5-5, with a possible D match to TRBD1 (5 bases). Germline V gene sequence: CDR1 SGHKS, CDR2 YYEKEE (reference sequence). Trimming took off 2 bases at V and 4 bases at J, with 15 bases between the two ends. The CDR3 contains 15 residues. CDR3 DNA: TGTGCCAGCAGCTTTCGGGGGGACCGAATCACTGAAGCTTTCTTT. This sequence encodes CASSFRGDRITEAFF.

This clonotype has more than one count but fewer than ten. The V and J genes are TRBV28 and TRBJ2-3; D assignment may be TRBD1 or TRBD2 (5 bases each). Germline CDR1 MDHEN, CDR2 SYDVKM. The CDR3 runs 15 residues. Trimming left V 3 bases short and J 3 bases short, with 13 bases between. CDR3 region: CASSFLRERTDTQYF. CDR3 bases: TGTGCCAGCAGTTTCCTCAGGGAGAGAACAGATACGCAGTATTTT.

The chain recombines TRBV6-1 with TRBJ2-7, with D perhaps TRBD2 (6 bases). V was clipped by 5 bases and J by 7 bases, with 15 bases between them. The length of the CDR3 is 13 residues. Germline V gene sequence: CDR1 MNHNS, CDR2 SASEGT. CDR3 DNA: TGTGCCAGCAGTCCCACACTTAGCGGAGAGCAGTACTTC. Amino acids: CASSPTLSGEQYF.

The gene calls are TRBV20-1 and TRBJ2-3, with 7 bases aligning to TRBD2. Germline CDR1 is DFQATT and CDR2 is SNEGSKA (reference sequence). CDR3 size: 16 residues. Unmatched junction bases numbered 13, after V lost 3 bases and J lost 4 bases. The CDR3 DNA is TGCAGTGCTAGGCTATACGGGGCGGGAGTCCCAGATACGCAGTATTTT. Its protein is CSARLYGAGVPDTQYF.

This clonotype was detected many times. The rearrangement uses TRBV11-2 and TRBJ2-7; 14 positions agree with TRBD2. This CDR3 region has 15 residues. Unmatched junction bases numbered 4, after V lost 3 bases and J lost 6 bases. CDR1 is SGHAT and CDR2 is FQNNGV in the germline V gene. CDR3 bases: TGTGCCAGCAGCTTCGGGACTAGCGGGAGTTCCGAGCAGTACTTC. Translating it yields CASSFGTSGSSEQYF.

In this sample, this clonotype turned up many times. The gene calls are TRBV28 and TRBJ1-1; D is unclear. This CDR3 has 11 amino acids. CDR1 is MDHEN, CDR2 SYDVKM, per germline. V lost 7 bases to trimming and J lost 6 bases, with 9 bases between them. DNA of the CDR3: TGTGCCAGCACCATTTGGTCTGAAGCTTTCTTT. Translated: CASTIWSEAFF.

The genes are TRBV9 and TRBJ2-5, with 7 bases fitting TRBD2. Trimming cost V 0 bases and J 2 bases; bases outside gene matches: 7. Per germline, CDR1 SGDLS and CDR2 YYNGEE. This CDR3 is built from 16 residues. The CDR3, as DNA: TGTGCCAGCAGCGTAGGTACGCTAGCGGCTCAAGAGACCCAGTACTTC. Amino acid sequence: CASSVGTLAAQETQYF.

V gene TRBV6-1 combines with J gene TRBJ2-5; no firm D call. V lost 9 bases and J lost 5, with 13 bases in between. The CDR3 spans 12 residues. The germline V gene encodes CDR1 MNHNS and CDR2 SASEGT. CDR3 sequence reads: CASGGGSETQYF. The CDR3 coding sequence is TGTGCCAGTGGTGGCGGCTCGGAGACCCAGTACTTC.

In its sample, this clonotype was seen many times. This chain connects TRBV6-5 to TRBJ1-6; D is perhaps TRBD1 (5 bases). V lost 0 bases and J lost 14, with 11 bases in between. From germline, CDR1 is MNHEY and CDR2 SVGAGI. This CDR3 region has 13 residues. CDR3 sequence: CASSYSVGGTLHF. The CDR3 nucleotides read TGTGCCAGCAGTTACTCCGTCGGGGGAACCCTCCACTTT.

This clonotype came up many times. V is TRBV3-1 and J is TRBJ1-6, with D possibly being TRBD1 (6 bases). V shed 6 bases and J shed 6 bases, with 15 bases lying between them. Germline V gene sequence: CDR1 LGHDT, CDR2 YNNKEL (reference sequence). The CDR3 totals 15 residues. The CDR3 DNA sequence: TGTGCCAGCAGTTTTGGAGGACAGATTAATTCACCCCTCCACTTT. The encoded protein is CASSFGGQINSPLHF. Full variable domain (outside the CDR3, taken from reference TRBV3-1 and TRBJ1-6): DTAVSQTPKYLVTQMGNDKSIKCEQNLGHDTMYWYKQDSKKFLKIMFSYNNKELIINETVPNRFSPKSPDKAHLNLHINSLELGDSAVYFCASSFGGQINSPLHFGNGTRLTVT.